What follows are 12 T cell receptor beta chains derived from one specimen sequenced in a study of cytomegalovirus exposure and HLA in healthy donors. Clones were read by immunoSEQ multiplex PCR, and TCRdb kept only the in-frame ones, dropping some. The sample lists over 150,000 clones; approximately 80% were seen once. Sequencing was performed on PBMCs. The source is a woman in her twenties or thirties in good health and CMV-seropositive.

In this sample, this clone turned up once. This chain links TRBV6-5 with TRBJ2-2, with D perhaps matching TRBD1 (6 bases). Between the trimmed V and J ends, which lost 6 bases and 6 bases, there was a span of 17 bases. From germline, CDR1 is MNHEY and CDR2 SVGAGI. The CDR3 is made up of 15 amino acids. CDR3 sequence: CASRHEGVWAGELFF. The CDR3 DNA sequence: TGTGCCAGCAGGCACGAGGGGGTGTGGGCCGGGGAGCTGTTTTTT.

The V and J genes are TRBV4-2 and TRBJ2-5; D is undetermined. CDR3 length: 15 residues. In germline, CDR1 is LGHNA, CDR2 YNFKEQ. V lost 0 bases to trimming and J lost 2 bases, with 10 bases between them. The CDR3 DNA sequence: TGTGCCAGCAGCCAAGATGGTAGAGATCAAGAGACCCAGTACTTC. Its protein is CASSQDGRDQETQYF.

V and J are TRBV19 and TRBJ1-2, with no clear D. CDR3 length: 11 amino acids. CDR1 LNHDA and CDR2 SQIVND come from the germline V gene (reference sequence). The ends were cut back, 7 bases at V and 2 bases at J, with 5 bases in the middle. The CDR3 DNA sequence: TGTGCCAGTATGGAGAACTATGGCTACACCTTC. It yields the protein CASMENYGYTF.

This clone has a count of ten or more. The rearrangement uses TRBV5-5 and TRBJ2-7; D is unclear. Germline CDR1 reads SGHKS; CDR2 reads YYEKEE (reference sequence). Trimming removed 4 bases at V and 3 bases at J, with 5 bases between. The CDR3 contains 11 residues. As DNA, the CDR3 is TGTGCCAGCAGCATCCACTACGAGCAGTACTTC. It yields the protein CASSIHYEQYF.

This clone appeared a single time. The chain uses TRBV28 and TRBJ1-4, with D hard to call. Trimming took off 1 base at V and 6 bases at J, with 3 bases between the two ends. The CDR3 is 12 residues long. Germline loops: CDR1 MDHEN, CDR2 SYDVKM. CDR3 sequence (DNA): TGTGCCAGCAGTTTATACTATGAAAAACTGTTTTTT. Amino acids: CASSLYYEKLFF.

The V and J genes are TRBV7-9 and TRBJ1-1; D is ambiguous. Trimming removed 2 bases from V and 5 bases from J, with 9 bases in between. Germline V gene sequence: CDR1 SEHNR, CDR2 FQNEAQ (reference sequence). This CDR3 comprises 13 residues. CDR3 sequence: CASSLPGGTEAFF. CDR3 coding DNA: TGTGCCAGCAGCTTACCGGGTGGGACTGAAGCTTTCTTT.

This rearrangement joins TRBV5-1 to TRBJ2-2, with TRBD2 identical over 10 bases. The germline gives CDR1 SGHRS, CDR2 YFSETQ. J was trimmed by 4 bases and V by 3 bases; bases with no gene match: 9. The CDR3 is 17 residues long. CDR3 nucleotide sequence: TGCGCCAGCAGCTCCGACTTAGCGGGAGGTAGCACCGGGGAGCTGTTTTTT. Translating it yields CASSSDLAGGSTGELFF.

The chain recombines TRBV29-1 with TRBJ2-7; 10 nucleotides match TRBD1. With 6 bases clipped from V and 4 bases from J, the junction kept 9 bases outside the gene matches. Germline V gene sequence: CDR1 SQVTM, CDR2 ANQGSEA. This CDR3 has 14 amino acids. The CDR3 region is CSVRLDRGDYEQYF. The DNA of the CDR3 is TGCAGCGTGCGACTGGACAGGGGGGATTACGAGCAGTACTTC.

This clone was observed a few times. The chain recombines TRBV15 with TRBJ1-2; TRBD1 is a possible D gene (5 bases). V shed 0 bases and J shed 0 bases, with 14 bases lying between them. Germline values: CDR1 LNHNV, CDR2 YYDKDF (reference sequence). This CDR3 region has 17 residues. The CDR3 loop is CATSRDSVGAANYGYTF. The DNA for the CDR3 is TGTGCCACCAGCAGAGATAGTGTAGGGGCAGCTAACTATGGCTACACCTTC. Supplemented by reference TRBV15 and TRBJ1-2, the full variable domain reads DAMVIQNPRYQVTQFGKPVTLSCSQTLNHNVMYWYQQKSSQAPKLLFHYYDKDFNNEADTPDNFQSRRPNTSFCFLDIRSPGLGDTAMYLCATSRDSVGAANYGYTFGSGTRLTVV.

The CDR3 protein is CASSRIGQALSTDTQYF. The DNA of the CDR3 is TGCGCCAGCAGCCGAATTGGCCAGGCGTTGAGCACAGATACGCAGTATTTT. The chain has TRBV5-1 and TRBJ2-3; no clear D gene. The CDR3 covers 17 residues. Trimming left V 4 bases short and J 0 bases short, with 18 bases between. Germline CDR1 and CDR2: SGHRS and YFSETQ.

V and J are TRBV27 and TRBJ1-1, with D tentatively TRBD1 (5 bases). The length of the CDR3 is 15 residues. Deletions cut 4 bases from V and 6 bases from J, with 18 bases between. CDR1 is MNHEY and CDR2 is SMNVEV in the germline V gene (reference sequence). CDR3 nucleotide sequence: TGTGCCAGCAGTTGGTCGGGGGATCTTTCCTCTGAAGCTTTCTTT. It codes for CASSWSGDLSSEAFF.

This clone appeared many times. The V call is TRBV18, the J call TRBJ2-7; D uncertain. This CDR3 is 13 amino acids long. Trimming pared 3 bases from V and 4 bases from J, leaving 10 bases between. The germline V gene has CDR1 KGHSH and CDR2 LQKENI. Here the CDR3 DNA reads TGTGCCAGCTCACCGGTAGAGATGTACGAGCAGTACTTC. Translation gives CASSPVEMYEQYF.